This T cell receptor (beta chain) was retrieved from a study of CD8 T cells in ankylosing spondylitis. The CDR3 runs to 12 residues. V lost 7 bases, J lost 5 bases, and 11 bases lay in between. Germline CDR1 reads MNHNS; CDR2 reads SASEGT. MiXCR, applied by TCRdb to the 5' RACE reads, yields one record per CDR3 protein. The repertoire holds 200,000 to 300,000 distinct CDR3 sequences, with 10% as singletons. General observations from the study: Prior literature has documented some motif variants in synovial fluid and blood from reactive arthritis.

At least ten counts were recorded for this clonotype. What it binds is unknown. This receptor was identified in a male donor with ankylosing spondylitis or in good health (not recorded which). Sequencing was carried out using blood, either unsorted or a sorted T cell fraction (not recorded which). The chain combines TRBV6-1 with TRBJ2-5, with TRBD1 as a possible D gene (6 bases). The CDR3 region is CASKQGPETQYF. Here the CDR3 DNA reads TGTGCCAGCAAACAGGGACCGGAGACCCAGTACTTC.